This entry concerns a single T cell receptor beta chain. Its target is not known. This entry belongs to a study of graft-versus-host responses after intestinal transplantation. On the study more broadly: The study gave all recipients anti-thymocyte globulin induction, then tacrolimus and steroids for approximately 3 years. The study, taken as a whole, reports: After transplant, early declines in HvG clones were associated with peak levels of circulating GvH clones.

Some clones are missing from TCRdb's copy, which holds only in-frame ones; the method was immunoSEQ multiplex PCR. The profile shows more than 30,000 clones, around 90% of them singletons. The CDR3 length is 13 residues. Germline V gene lookup returns CDR1 KGHSH and CDR2 LQKENI. Trimming took off 2 bases at V and 10 bases at J, with 12 bases between the two ends. Lymphocytes (intraepithelial and lamina propria) were released by processing the graft tissue. The TCR sequence derives from a human patient who received an intestinal transplant, so some T cells may come from the graft donor. The sample here was ileum tissue, taken 200 to 210 days after intestinal transplant. The chain carries TRBV18 and TRBJ2-1; D is perhaps TRBD1 (6 bases). This CDR3 is CASSPSRTDEQFF. The CDR3 coding sequence is TGTGCCAGCTCACCAAGTAGGACAGACGAGCAGTTCTTC.